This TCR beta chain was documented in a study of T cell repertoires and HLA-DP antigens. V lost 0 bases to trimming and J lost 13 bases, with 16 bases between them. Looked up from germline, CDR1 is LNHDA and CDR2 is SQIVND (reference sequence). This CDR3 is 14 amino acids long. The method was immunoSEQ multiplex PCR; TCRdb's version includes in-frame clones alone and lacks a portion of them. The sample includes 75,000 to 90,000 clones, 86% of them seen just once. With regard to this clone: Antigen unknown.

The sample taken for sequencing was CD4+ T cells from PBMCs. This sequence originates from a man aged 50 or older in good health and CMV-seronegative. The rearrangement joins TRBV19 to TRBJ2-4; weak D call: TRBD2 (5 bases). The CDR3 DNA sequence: TGTGCCAGTAGTATAGATCTTTGGGGAACGGGGCAGTACTTC. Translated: CASSIDLWGTGQYF.